The present TCR beta chain was sequenced within a study of cytomegalovirus exposure and HLA in healthy donors. Primers included in the PCR were 60 Vbeta and 13 Jbeta primers. Sequenced by immunoSEQ multiplex PCR; TCRdb stores in-frame clones only, minus some. The sample records around 130,000 clones, about three quarters being singletons. The CDR3 is 9 amino acids. The V and J ends lost 7 bases and 8 bases respectively, with 8 bases between them. Germline CDR1 and CDR2: GTSNPN and SVGIG (reference sequence). The J gene is TRBJ1-1, the V gene TRBV30, with a tentative D call TRBD1 (6 bases). This TCR derives from a human donor in good health. Specimen: PBMCs. This CDR3 reads CALDSEAFF. DNA for the CDR3: TGTGCCTTGGACAGCGAAGCTTTCTTT.